These 17 T cell receptor beta chains came from one sample sequenced in a study of blood T cell repertoires in COVID-19. Clones were sequenced by immunoSEQ multiplex PCR, and TCRdb holds only the in-frame ones, with some missing. The table includes 140,000 to 150,000 clones, around 90% detected once. The sample comprised peripheral blood. These receptors all stem from a woman in her 50s with acute or convalescent COVID-19.

This clone was seen more than once but under ten times. The V gene is TRBV27, the J gene TRBJ2-5; 9 bases fit TRBD2. Germline CDR1 and CDR2: MNHEY and SMNVEV (reference sequence). Losses at the gene ends were 4 bases for V and 4 bases for J; bases not matched to a gene: 10. This CDR3 comprises 16 residues. CDR3 region: CASSSSGGYSRETQYF. CDR3 bases: TGTGCCAGCAGTTCAAGCGGGGGGTACTCTCGAGAGACCCAGTACTTC.

This sequence joins TRBV28 and TRBJ1-2; D is uncertain. Deletions cut 5 bases from V and 7 bases from J, with 11 bases between. Germline assignment: CDR1 MDHEN and CDR2 SYDVKM. CDR3 size: 12 residues. The CDR3 sequence: CASSLNRAGYTF. CDR3 bases: TGTGCCAGCAGTCTAAATCGTGCTGGCTACACCTTC.

The chain employs TRBV11-3 and TRBJ1-1; 9 nucleotides agree with TRBD1. With 5 bases clipped from V and 3 bases from J, the junction kept 1 base outside the gene matches. The CDR3 consists of 13 residues. From germline, CDR1 is SGHNT and CDR2 YENEEA. DNA of the CDR3: TGTGCCAGCAGCCGGGACAGGGACACTGAAGCTTTCTTT. Encoded protein: CASSRDRDTEAFF.

The chain recombines TRBV7-9 with TRBJ1-1; unclear D gene. Germline CDR1 is SEHNR and CDR2 is FQNEAQ (reference sequence). There are 13 residues in the CDR3. V dropped 2 bases and J dropped 0 bases, with 4 bases sitting between them. CDR3 protein: CASSLSVNTEAFF. The CDR3 DNA sequence: TGTGCCAGCAGCTTATCGGTGAACACTGAAGCTTTCTTT. Together with reference TRBV7-9 and TRBJ1-1, the CDR3 gives the full variable domain: DTGVSQNPRHKITKRGQNVTFRCDPISEHNRLYWYRQTLGQGPEFLTYFQNEAQLEKSRLLSDRFSAERPKGSFSTLEIQRTEQGDSAMYLCASSLSVNTEAFFGQGTRLTVV.

This clone was detected only a few times. The chain has TRBV2 and TRBJ1-3; tentatively, D is TRBD1 (5 bases). Trimming left V 6 bases short and J 0 bases short, with 12 bases between. This CDR3 is 15 amino acids long. Germline CDR1 is SNHLY and CDR2 is FYNNEI. CDR3 nucleotide sequence: TGTGCCAGCAGGTTCCGGGGGGACTCTGGAAACACCATATATTTT. Its translation: CASRFRGDSGNTIYF.

The chain links TRBV7-2 to TRBJ1-3; TRBD1 is a possible D gene (5 bases). The CDR3 has 15 residues. Germline assignment: CDR1 SGHTA and CDR2 FQGNSA. Trimming removed 5 bases from V and 0 bases from J, with 11 bases in between. CDR3 residues: CASSQVGGSGNTIYF. The CDR3 DNA is TGTGCCAGCAGCCAAGTCGGGGGCTCTGGAAACACCATATATTTT.

The rearrangement links TRBV10-3 to TRBJ2-7; 8 bases align to TRBD1. V shed 3 bases and J 2 bases; nucleotides not matched to a gene: 6. Germline V lookup: CDR1 ENHRY, CDR2 SYGVKD. The CDR3 is 15 amino acids. The CDR3 DNA follows: TGTGCCATCAGTGATCTGGACAGGGCGCCCTACGAGCAGTACTTC. Residues: CAISDLDRAPYEQYF.

J is TRBJ1-1 and V is TRBV5-5; TRBD1 aligns across 7 bases. This CDR3 is built from 14 residues. The V and J ends lost 4 bases and 5 bases, in that order; junction bases with no gene match: 8. CDR1 and CDR2 (germline): SGHKS, YYEKEE (reference sequence). The CDR3 coding sequence is TGTGCCAGCAGCCCTGACAGGGTGCGGACTGAAGCTTTCTTT. It yields the protein CASSPDRVRTEAFF.

This clone was seen more than once but under ten times. In DNA form, the CDR3 reads TGCGCCAGCAGCCAAGATTCTGGGCCTCGGGGGCAGTACTTC. Translated: CASSQDSGPRGQYF. J is TRBJ2-7 and V is TRBV4-1; TRBD2 is a possible D gene (5 bases). V gave up 0 bases and J gave up 9 bases, with 15 bases separating them. CDR1 and CDR2 from the germline V gene are MGHRA and YSYEKL. CDR3 length: 14 amino acids.

The rearrangement uses TRBV12-3 or TRBV12-4 and TRBJ2-5; 9 nucleotides match TRBD1. V was clipped by 7 bases and J by 4 bases; unmatched bases: 4. CDR3 size: 13 residues. Here the CDR3 reads CASTRQGVETQYF. The CDR3 region has the DNA TGTGCCAGCACCAGACAGGGGGTAGAGACCCAGTACTTC.

V is TRBV30 and J is TRBJ2-1; 11 positions agree with TRBD2. V dropped 0 bases and J dropped 4; count of bases not matched to a gene: 5. The CDR3 runs 16 residues. From germline, CDR1 is GTSNPN and CDR2 SVGIG (reference sequence). For the CDR3, the DNA is TGTGCCTGGAGTGTCTTGTCTAGCGGGGGGTACAATGAGCAGTTCTTC. Translated, it gives CAWSVLSSGGYNEQFF.

The gene calls are TRBV9 and TRBJ2-1; the match to TRBD2 covers 11 bases. Germline trimming cut 3 bases from V and 6 bases from J; bases unmatched to any gene: 5. CDR3 length: 15 amino acids. CDR1 and CDR2 from the germline V gene are SGDLS and YYNGEE. The CDR3 spells CASSATSGKGNEQFF. The CDR3 bases are TGTGCCAGCAGCGCGACTAGCGGGAAAGGCAATGAGCAGTTCTTC.

This rearrangement joins TRBV9 to TRBJ1-2; a weak D match, TRBD1 (5 bases). Germline assignment: CDR1 SGDLS and CDR2 YYNGEE. This CDR3 region has 15 residues. V was cut by 0 bases and J by 4 bases, with 13 bases left in between. CDR3 in DNA: TGTGCCAGCAGCGTAGGCGCAGGGTTGGCCTATGGCTACACCTTC. It encodes CASSVGAGLAYGYTF. Full variable domain (missing parts from reference TRBV9 and TRBJ1-2): DSGVTQTPKHLITATGQRVTLRCSPRSGDLSVYWYQQSLDQGLQFLIQYYNGEERAKGNILERFSAQQFPDLHSELNLSSLELGDSALYFCASSVGAGLAYGYTFGSGTRLTVV.

This clone was detected a few times. The V and J genes are TRBV2 and TRBJ1-3; D is undetermined. V was pared by 2 bases and J by 7 bases, with 9 bases between. From germline, CDR1 is SNHLY and CDR2 FYNNEI. The CDR3 extends over 13 amino acids. CDR3 region: CASSESGGNTIYF. The DNA for the CDR3 is TGTGCCAGCAGTGAATCTGGCGGGAACACCATATATTTT.

Here the CDR3 reads CASSPGDRGIGYGYTF. The CDR3 coding sequence is TGTGCCAGCTCACCGGGCGACAGGGGGATCGGCTATGGCTACACCTTC. V and J are TRBV18 and TRBJ1-2, with 9 bases that match TRBD1. The germline gives CDR1 KGHSH, CDR2 LQKENI. The CDR3 has 16 amino acids. V gave up 3 bases and J gave up 4 bases; unmatched junction bases: 9.

The table lists this clone with a few counts. The rearrangement joins TRBV4-1 to TRBJ1-5; D remains unclear. Trimming removed 5 bases at V and 1 base at J, with 12 bases between. The CDR3 contains 15 residues. From germline, CDR1 is MGHRA and CDR2 YSYEKL. The CDR3 reads CASSANSASNQPQHF. DNA for the CDR3: TGCGCCAGCAGCGCTAATTCAGCGAGCAATCAGCCCCAGCATTTT.

The chain recombines TRBV19 with TRBJ1-4; D possibly corresponds to TRBD1 (5 bases). Per germline, CDR1 LNHDA and CDR2 SQIVND (reference sequence). V was pared by 5 bases and J by 8 bases, with 15 bases between. The CDR3 consists of 14 residues. In nucleotides, the CDR3 is TGTGCCAGTAGTTTCCTCGGGGGAACGGAAAAACTGTTTTTT. Its translation: CASSFLGGTEKLFF.